A selection of T cell receptor beta chains follows, all from one sample in a study of blood T cell repertoires in COVID-19. The repertoire was sequenced with immunoSEQ multiplex PCR; TCRdb's copy has only in-frame clones and lacks some. The data show about 200,000 clones, with about 88% seen just once and approximately 3% held by the top ten. The specimen sequenced was peripheral blood. These receptors were collected from a man aged 55 to 69 with acute or convalescent COVID-19. Each CDR3 is given with its conserved first and last residue. D genes are given only for firm matches. Clone size is not always given. Where it is, it says once, few, many or a class for expanded clones.

size,D,J,V,DNA,CDR3
-,TRBD1,TRBJ2-5,TRBV24-1,TGTGCCACCAGTGACACCCGGACAGGGGGGCAAGAGACCCAGTACTTC,CATSDTRTGGQETQYF
-,-,TRBJ1-3,TRBV6-1,TGTGCCAGCAGTGACCAAAACTCTGGAAACACCATATATTTT,CASSDQNSGNTIYF
-,-,TRBJ2-1,TRBV12-5,TGTGCTAGTGGTTTGGCAATGACAAATTACAATGAGCAGTTCTTC,CASGLAMTNYNEQFF
-,-,TRBJ2-6,TRBV19,TGTGCCAGTAGTTTTAAGATGCTCGGGACTGGGGCCAACGTCCTGACTTTC,CASSFKMLGTGANVLTF
-,-,TRBJ1-1,TRBV19,TGTGCCAGTATCAACAGGAACACTGAAGCTTTCTTT,CASINRNTEAFF
once,TRBD1,TRBJ2-7,TRBV6-2/TRBV6-3,TGTGCCAGCAGTCTGGGACAGAGCTACGAGCAGTACTTC,CASSLGQSYEQYF
-,TRBD2,TRBJ2-7,TRBV6-4,TGTGCCAGCAGTGAACTAGCGGGGCACACCTACGAGCAGTACTTC,CASSELAGHTYEQYF
-,-,TRBJ2-6,TRBV28,TGTGCTACACCTCAGCGGCCTGGGGCCAACGTCCTGACTTTC,CATPQRPGANVLTF
-,TRBD1,TRBJ2-1,TRBV19,TGTGCCAGTAGTATAACGACAGGGGTTTACAATGAGCAGTTCTTC,CASSITTGVYNEQFF
-,-,TRBJ2-6,TRBV15,TGTGCCACCAGCAGAGATCTGGTAGGGGCAGGGGCCAACGTCCTGACTTTC,CATSRDLVGAGANVLTF
-,TRBD1,TRBJ1-2,TRBV5-1,TGCGCCAGCAGCTTGGAGCAGGGGGACTATGGCTACACCTTC,CASSLEQGDYGYTF
-,-,TRBJ1-1,TRBV3-1/TRBV3-2,TGTGCCAGCAGCCAGGCGAGGGCAGGCACTGAAGCTTTCTTT,CASSQARAGTEAFF
once,TRBD1,TRBJ2-3,TRBV4-3,TGCGCCAGCAGCCAAGAAGGACAGGGTTGGGATACGCAGTATTTT,CASSQEGQGWDTQYF
-,-,TRBJ2-1,TRBV19,TGTGCCAGTAGTATTTTTTTTAGCCGCCAGGGGAATGAGCAGTTCTTC,CASSIFFSRQGNEQFF
-,TRBD1,TRBJ1-3,TRBV24-1,TGTGCCACCAGTGATGCACATGGGGACAGGGGGAGAAACACCATATATTTT,CATSDAHGDRGRNTIYF
once,TRBD1,TRBJ1-2,TRBV27,TGTGCCAGCAGTTTATCTGGGACAGGGTCCTATGGCTACACCTTC,CASSLSGTGSYGYTF
-,TRBD1,TRBJ1-1,TRBV9,TGTGCCAGCAGCGCAAACCCCAGGGGGCACAACACTGAAGCTTTCTTT,CASSANPRGHNTEAFF
-,-,TRBJ1-3,TRBV4-2,TGTGCCAGCAGCCAAGAAGAGGCTTCTGGAAACACCATATATTTT,CASSQEEASGNTIYF
-,-,TRBJ1-1,TRBV5-4,TGTGCCAGCAGCTTGGTTGGGGGGGGCGGGGGGGCTTTCTTT,CASSLVGGGGGAFF
-,TRBD1,TRBJ2-7,TRBV27,TGTGCCAGCAGTTTAGGGACAGCGTCCTACGAGCAGTACTTC,CASSLGTASYEQYF
-,TRBD2,TRBJ2-7,TRBV9,TGTGCCAGCAGCATAGGGACTAGTTTCTACGAGCAGTACTTC,CASSIGTSFYEQYF
-,TRBD1,TRBJ2-5,TRBV7-9,TGTGCCAGCAGAGGGACAGGGTACCAAGAGACCCAGTACTTC,CASRGTGYQETQYF
few,-,TRBJ1-6,TRBV9,TGTGCCAGCAGCGCAGGCCCCCCACGAGCCCTCCACTTT,CASSAGPPRALHF
-,TRBD2,TRBJ2-5,TRBV27,TGTGCCAGCTCCCCGACGGAGCGGGGTCGACAAGAGACCCAGTACTTC,CASSPTERGRQETQYF
-,TRBD1,TRBJ1-6,TRBV30,TGTGCCTGGAGTGTCCAGGGGGCAGATTCACCCCTCCACTTT,CAWSVQGADSPLHF
-,TRBD2,TRBJ2-7,TRBV19,TGTGCCACCCGCAGGGCTAGCGGCTACGAGCAGTACTTC,CATRRASGYEQYF
-,-,TRBJ1-5,TRBV18,TGTGCCAGCTCACCGGGCAGGGACAATCAGCCCCAGCATTTT,CASSPGRDNQPQHF